This T cell receptor beta chain was captured in a study of a mutant IDH1 vaccine in newly diagnosed glioma. The overall study: Most patients had received both radiotherapy and temozolomide, the prior options being radiotherapy, temozolomide, or both.

Sequenced by immunoSEQ multiplex PCR; TCRdb stores in-frame clones only, minus some. Among about 66,000 clones, roughly 85% were seen once, and the ten largest hold about 3%. Germline-derived CDR1 and CDR2 are SGHRS and YFSETQ. V dropped 3 bases and J dropped 2 bases, with 20 bases sitting between them. This CDR3 is 17 amino acids long. As for time point: baseline, week 1 (first vaccination visit). Treatment indicated: pre-vaccination baseline after standard-of-care therapy. Tumors from donors were new WHO grade 3 or 4 IDH1-mutant astrocytomas with ATRX loss. The chain carries TRBV5-1 and TRBJ1-2; possibly TRBD1 for D (6 bases). The sample was PBMCs, taken from a glioma patient treated with radiotherapy, temozolomide or both. The clonotype originates from a man aged 25 to 40 with glioma. The CDR3 nucleotides are TGCGCCAGCAGCTCCCTGGCACAGGGAGTAGTGAACTATGGCTACACCTTC. This translates into CASSSLAQGVVNYGYTF.